A selection of T cell receptor beta chains follows, all from one sample in a study of cytomegalovirus exposure and HLA in healthy donors. Profiling relied on immunoSEQ multiplex PCR, and the TCRdb table lists in-frame clones only, not all of them. The table lists about 160,000 clones, approximately 96% of them singletons. Sequencing used PBMCs. The receptors stem from a woman aged 18-35 years in good health and CMV-seronegative. CDR3s include the opening cysteine and the closing phenylalanine or tryptophan. A D gene is named only where the DNA matches it firmly. Size is omitted from some rows. Given values are once, few, many or a class for expanded clones.

TRBJ2-1 - - TRBV5-6 TGTGCCAGCAGCTTAGGGGGGGGGAGCTCCTACAATGAGCAGTTCTTC CASSLGGGSSYNEQFF
TRBJ2-7 - TRBD1 TRBV6-1 TGTGCCAGCAAGCTCCGGGACAGCTACGAGCAGTACTTC CASKLRDSYEQYF
TRBJ2-7 - TRBD1 TRBV19 TGTGCCAGTAGCAACCTCCCGGGACAGGGGGCCTACGAGCAGTACTTC CASSNLPGQGAYEQYF
TRBJ2-7 - TRBD1 TRBV5-6 TGTGCCAGCAGCTTAGGGACAGGGTTCTACGAGCAGTACTTC CASSLGTGFYEQYF
TRBJ2-5 - - TRBV7-3 TGTGCCAGCAGCTTAACACCCCAGGAGACCCAGTACTTC CASSLTPQETQYF
TRBJ1-1 - - TRBV7-2 TGTGCCAGCAGCCCTGCGGTACTGAACACTGAAGCTTTCTTT CASSPAVLNTEAFF
TRBJ2-6 once - TRBV7-3 TGTGCCAGCAGCCCCCCGGGCTCTGGGGCCAACGTCCTGACTTTC CASSPPGSGANVLTF
TRBJ2-3 - TRBD1 TRBV30 TGTGCCTGGAGTGACCGTAGACAGGGAACAGATACGCAGTATTTT CAWSDRRQGTDTQYF
TRBJ2-1 once - TRBV18 TGTGCCAGCTCACCACCGATCCCAGGGTCCTACAATGAGCAGTTCTTC CASSPPIPGSYNEQFF
TRBJ1-1 - - TRBV6-5 TGTGCCAGCAGTTACGCGGAACAGGGAAGCACTGAAGCTTTCTTT CASSYAEQGSTEAFF
TRBJ2-7 - - TRBV6-1 TGTGCCAGCAGTGTCGGGGTCTCCTACGAGCAGTACTTC CASSVGVSYEQYF
TRBJ2-7 - TRBD1 TRBV7-3 TGTGCCAGCAGTCGTAACATCGGGACAGGGGGCCACGAGCAGTACTTC CASSRNIGTGGHEQYF
TRBJ1-2 - TRBD1 TRBV2 TGTGCCAGCAGGGGACAGGGGGCAATCAAGTATGGCTACACCTTC CASRGQGAIKYGYTF
TRBJ2-1 - TRBD2 TRBV6-5 TGTGCCAGCAGGACTAGCGGGGGTTACAATGAGCAGTTCTTC CASRTSGGYNEQFF
TRBJ2-3 - - TRBV6-5 TGTGCCAGCTTCGCGCTGGGCACAGATACGCAGTATTTT CASFALGTDTQYF
TRBJ2-6 - - TRBV9 TGTGCCAGCAGCGCAGGGGTCTCTGGGGCCAACGTCCTGACTTTC CASSAGVSGANVLTF
TRBJ2-5 - TRBD2 TRBV10-2 TGCGCCAGCCGGGGGACTAGCGGGGCCCAAGAGACCCAGTACTTC CASRGTSGAQETQYF
TRBJ1-5 once - TRBV2 TGTGCCAGCAGTGAAGGAGGGCAGGGGCAGCCCCAGCATTTT CASSEGGQGQPQHF
TRBJ1-1 - - TRBV10-1 TGCGCCAGCCCATTAGACAGCAAGAACACTGAAGCTTTCTTT CASPLDSKNTEAFF
TRBJ2-5 - TRBD1 TRBV7-2 TGTGCCAGCAAAGGGGGCCTAAAAGAGACCCAGTACTTC CASKGGLKETQYF
TRBJ1-1 - - TRBV19 TGTGCCAGTAGTCAACAGGGCCTAGGGTCTGAAGCTTTCTTT CASSQQGLGSEAFF
TRBJ2-7 - - TRBV27 TGTGCCTCTAGAAACGACAGGGAGGTGCAGTACTTC CASRNDREVQYF
TRBJ2-3 - TRBD2 TRBV19 TGTGCCAGTAGTCCCTCTAGCGGTTTTTACACAGATACGCAGTATTTT CASSPSSGFYTDTQYF
TRBJ2-7 - - TRBV5-4 TGTGCCAGCAGCTTGGGGCGGGAGCAGTACTTC CASSLGREQYF
TRBJ2-7 - TRBD1 TRBV7-9 TGTGCCAGCAGCGCGCCAGACAGGGCCTCCTACGAGCAGTACTTC CASSAPDRASYEQYF
TRBJ1-2 - - TRBV6-6 TGTGCCAGCAGGATAGCGTCCTCAGGGGACTATGGCTACACCTTC CASRIASSGDYGYTF
TRBJ2-3 once - TRBV5-1 TGCGCCAGCAGCTTTCAGGGTAAGGCAGATACGCAGTATTTT CASSFQGKADTQYF
TRBJ2-1 - TRBD2 TRBV7-9 TGTGCCAGCAGCTTCACGCTAGCGGGGGCCCCAAGCCATGAGCAGTTCTTC CASSFTLAGAPSHEQFF
TRBJ2-7 - TRBD1 TRBV19 TGTGCCAGTAGTATAGCACAGGGGTACGAGCAGTACTTC CASSIAQGYEQYF
TRBJ2-3 once - TRBV5-1 TGCGCCAGCAGCCCAAGGACAATTAGCACAGATACGCAGTATTTT CASSPRTISTDTQYF
TRBJ2-5 - - TRBV7-2 TGTGCCAGCAGCTTATACAGGGCGGAGACCCAGTACTTC CASSLYRAETQYF
TRBJ2-3 - - TRBV9 TGTGCCAGCAGCGTAGGGCCTCCCGATACGCAGTATTTT CASSVGPPDTQYF